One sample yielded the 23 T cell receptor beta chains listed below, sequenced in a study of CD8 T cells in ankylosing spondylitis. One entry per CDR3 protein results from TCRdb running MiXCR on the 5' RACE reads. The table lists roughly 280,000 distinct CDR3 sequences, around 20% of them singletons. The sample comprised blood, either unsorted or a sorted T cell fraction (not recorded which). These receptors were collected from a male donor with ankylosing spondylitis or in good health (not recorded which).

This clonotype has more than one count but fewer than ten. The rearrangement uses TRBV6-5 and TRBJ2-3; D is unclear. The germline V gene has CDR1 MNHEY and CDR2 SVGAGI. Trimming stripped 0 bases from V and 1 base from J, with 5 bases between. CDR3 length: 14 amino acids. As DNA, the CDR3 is TGTGCCAGCAGTTACTCGGGTGGCACAGATACGCAGTATTTT. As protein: CASSYSGGTDTQYF.

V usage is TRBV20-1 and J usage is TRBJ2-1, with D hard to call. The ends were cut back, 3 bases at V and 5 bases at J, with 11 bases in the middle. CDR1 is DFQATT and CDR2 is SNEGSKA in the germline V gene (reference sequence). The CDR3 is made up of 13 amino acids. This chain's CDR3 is CSASPDVDNEQFF. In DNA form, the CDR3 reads TGCAGTGCTAGCCCGGACGTAGACAATGAGCAGTTCTTC.

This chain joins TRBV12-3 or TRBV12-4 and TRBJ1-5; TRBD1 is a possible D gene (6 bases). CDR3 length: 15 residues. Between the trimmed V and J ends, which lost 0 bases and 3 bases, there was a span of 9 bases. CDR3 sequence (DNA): TGTGCCAGCAGTTTAGCGGGACACATCAATCAGCCCCAGCATTTT. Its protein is CASSLAGHINQPQHF.

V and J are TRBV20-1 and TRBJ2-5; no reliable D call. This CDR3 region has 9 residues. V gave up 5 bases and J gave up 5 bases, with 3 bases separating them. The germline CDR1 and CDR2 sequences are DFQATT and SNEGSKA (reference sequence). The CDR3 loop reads CSARETQYF. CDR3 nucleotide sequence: TGCAGTGCTCGGGAGACCCAGTACTTC.

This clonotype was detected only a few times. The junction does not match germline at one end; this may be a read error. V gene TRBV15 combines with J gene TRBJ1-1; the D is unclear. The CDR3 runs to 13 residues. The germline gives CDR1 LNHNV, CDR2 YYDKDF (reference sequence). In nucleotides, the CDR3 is TGTGCCATCAGCAGAGATTTGCCGGGTGAAGCTTTCTTT. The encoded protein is CAISRDLPGEAFF.

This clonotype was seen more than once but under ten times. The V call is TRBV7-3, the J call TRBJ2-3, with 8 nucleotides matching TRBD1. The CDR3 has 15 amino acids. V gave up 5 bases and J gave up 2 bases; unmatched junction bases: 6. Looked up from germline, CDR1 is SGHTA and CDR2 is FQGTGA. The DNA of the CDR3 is TGTGCCAGCAGCATCGGGACAGGCTTCACAGATACGCAGTATTTT. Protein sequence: CASSIGTGFTDTQYF.

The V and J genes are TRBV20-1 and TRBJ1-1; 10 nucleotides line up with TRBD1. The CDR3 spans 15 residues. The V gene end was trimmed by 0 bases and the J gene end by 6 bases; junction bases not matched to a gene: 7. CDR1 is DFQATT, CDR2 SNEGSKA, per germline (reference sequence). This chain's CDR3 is CSARDRRQGAAEAFF. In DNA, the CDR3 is TGCAGTGCTAGAGACAGACGACAGGGGGCGGCTGAAGCTTTCTTT.

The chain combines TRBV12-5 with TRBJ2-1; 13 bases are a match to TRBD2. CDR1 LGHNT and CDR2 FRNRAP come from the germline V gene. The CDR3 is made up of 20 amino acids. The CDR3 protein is CATSHSRGLAGLRSYNEQFF. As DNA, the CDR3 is TGTGCCACCAGCCATTCCCGGGGACTAGCGGGATTACGGTCCTACAATGAGCAGTTCTTC.

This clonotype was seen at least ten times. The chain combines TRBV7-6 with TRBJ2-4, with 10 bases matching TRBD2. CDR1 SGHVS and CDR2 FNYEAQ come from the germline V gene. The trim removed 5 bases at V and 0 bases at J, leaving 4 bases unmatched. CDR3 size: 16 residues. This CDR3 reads CASSPGLAVAKNIQYF. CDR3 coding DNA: TGTGCCAGCAGCCCTGGACTAGCGGTAGCCAAAAACATTCAGTACTTC.

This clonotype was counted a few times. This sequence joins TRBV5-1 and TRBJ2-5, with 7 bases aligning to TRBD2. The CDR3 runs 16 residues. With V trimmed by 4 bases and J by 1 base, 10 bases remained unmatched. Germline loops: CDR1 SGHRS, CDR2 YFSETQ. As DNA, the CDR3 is TGCGCCAGCAGCCCTGGGCCTAGCGGAATCCAAGAGACCCAGTACTTC. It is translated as CASSPGPSGIQETQYF.

CDR3 residues: CASSLGADTGELFF. CDR3 nucleotide sequence: TGTGCCAGCAGCTTAGGTGCCGACACCGGGGAGCTGTTTTTT. This chain connects TRBV5-5 to TRBJ2-2; no definite D call. V gave up 2 bases and J gave up 3 bases, with 8 bases separating them. The CDR3 is 14 residues long. CDR1 and CDR2 (germline): SGHKS, YYEKEE (reference sequence).

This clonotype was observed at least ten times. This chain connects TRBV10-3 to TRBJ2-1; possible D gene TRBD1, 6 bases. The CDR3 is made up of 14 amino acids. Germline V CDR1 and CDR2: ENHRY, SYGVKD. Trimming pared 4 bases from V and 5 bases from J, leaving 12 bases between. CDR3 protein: CAISARTDHNEQFF. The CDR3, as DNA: TGTGCCATCAGTGCCCGGACAGACCACAATGAGCAGTTCTTC.

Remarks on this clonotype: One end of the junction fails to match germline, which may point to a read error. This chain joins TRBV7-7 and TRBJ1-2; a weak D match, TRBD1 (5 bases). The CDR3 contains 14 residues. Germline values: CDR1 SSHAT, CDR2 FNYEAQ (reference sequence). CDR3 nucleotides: TGTGCTAGCAGCTTAATCTGGGGACACTATGGCTACACCTTC. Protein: CASSLIWGHYGYTF.

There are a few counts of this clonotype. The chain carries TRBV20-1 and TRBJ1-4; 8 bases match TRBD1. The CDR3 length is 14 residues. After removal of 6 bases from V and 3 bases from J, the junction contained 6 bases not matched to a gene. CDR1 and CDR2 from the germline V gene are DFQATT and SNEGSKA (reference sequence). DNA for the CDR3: TGCAGTGCCCCGGACAGGGTTGCTAATGAAAAACTGTTTTTT. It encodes CSAPDRVANEKLFF.

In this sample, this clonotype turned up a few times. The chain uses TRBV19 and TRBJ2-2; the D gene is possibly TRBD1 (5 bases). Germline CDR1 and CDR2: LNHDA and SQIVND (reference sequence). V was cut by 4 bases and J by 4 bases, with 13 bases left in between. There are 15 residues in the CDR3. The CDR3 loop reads CASSKGRRVTGELFF. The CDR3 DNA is TGTGCCAGTAGTAAGGGCCGCAGGGTCACCGGGGAGCTGTTTTTT.

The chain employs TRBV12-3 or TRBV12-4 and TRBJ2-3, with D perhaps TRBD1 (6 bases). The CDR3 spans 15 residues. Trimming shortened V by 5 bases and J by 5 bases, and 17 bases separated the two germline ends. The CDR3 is CASSKQGMLVDTQYF. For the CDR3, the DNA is TGTGCCAGCAGTAAGCAGGGGATGTTGGTAGATACGCAGTATTTT.

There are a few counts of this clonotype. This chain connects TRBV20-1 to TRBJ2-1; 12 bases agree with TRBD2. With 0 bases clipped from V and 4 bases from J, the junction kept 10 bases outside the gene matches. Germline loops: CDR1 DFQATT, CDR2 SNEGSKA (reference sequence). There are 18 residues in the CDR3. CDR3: CSARDPASGGALYNEQFF. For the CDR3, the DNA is TGCAGTGCTAGAGATCCGGCTAGCGGGGGGGCCTTATACAATGAGCAGTTCTTC.

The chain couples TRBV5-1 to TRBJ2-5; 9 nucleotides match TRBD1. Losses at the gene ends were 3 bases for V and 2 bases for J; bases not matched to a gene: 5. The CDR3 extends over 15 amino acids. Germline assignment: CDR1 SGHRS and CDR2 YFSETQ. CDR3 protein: CASSWTGDIQETQYF. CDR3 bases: TGCGCCAGCAGCTGGACAGGGGATATTCAAGAGACCCAGTACTTC.

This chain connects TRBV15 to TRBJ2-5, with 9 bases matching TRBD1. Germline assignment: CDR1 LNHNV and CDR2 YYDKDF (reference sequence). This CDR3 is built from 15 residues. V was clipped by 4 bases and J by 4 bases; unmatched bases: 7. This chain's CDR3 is CATSTHRGLVETQYF. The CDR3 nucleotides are TGTGCCACCAGCACTCACAGGGGGCTCGTAGAGACCCAGTACTTC.

Here the CDR3 DNA reads TGTACCTTCAGTTTAGGCGGAATCAGGGCCTCTAGCACAGATACGCAGTATTTT. Residues: CTFSLGGIRASSTDTQYF. The chain combines TRBV13 with TRBJ2-3, with a possible D match to TRBD1 (5 bases). CDR1 is PRHDT and CDR2 is FYEKMQ in the germline V gene (reference sequence). CDR3 length: 18 amino acids.

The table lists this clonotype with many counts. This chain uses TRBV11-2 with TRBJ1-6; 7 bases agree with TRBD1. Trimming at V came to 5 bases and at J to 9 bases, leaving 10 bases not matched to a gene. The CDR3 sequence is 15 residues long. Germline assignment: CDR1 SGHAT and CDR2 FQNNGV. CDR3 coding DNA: TGTGCCAGCAGCACCTACAGGGGAAAGGTTTCACCCCTCCACTTT. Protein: CASSTYRGKVSPLHF.

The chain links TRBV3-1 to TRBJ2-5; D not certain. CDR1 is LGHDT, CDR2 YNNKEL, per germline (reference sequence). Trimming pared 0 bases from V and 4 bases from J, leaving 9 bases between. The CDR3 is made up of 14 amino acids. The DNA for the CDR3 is TGTGCCAGCAGCCAAGATGACCGAACAGAGACCCAGTACTTC. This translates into CASSQDDRTETQYF.

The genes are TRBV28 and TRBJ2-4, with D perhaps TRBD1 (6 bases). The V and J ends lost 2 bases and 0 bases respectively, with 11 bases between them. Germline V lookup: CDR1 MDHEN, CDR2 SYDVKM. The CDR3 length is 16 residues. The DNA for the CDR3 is TGTGCCAGCAGTTTAAGGCAGGGGCTAGCCAAAAACATTCAGTACTTC. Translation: CASSLRQGLAKNIQYF.